The 8 T cell receptor beta chains below were found in one sample sequenced in a study of shared clonotypes between healthy human individuals (dated by TCRdb to the early 2020s). The library was prepared using the immunoSEQ multiplex PCR assay. Here the immuneACCESS table is served through TCRdb, limited to in-frame sequences with V and J called. Missing clones are a known gap in these copies; in checked studies unresolved V genes cover under half, and the rest lacks a known reason. The sample contains 1,400,000 or so clones, about 98.5% of them found a single time. The ten largest clones represent 0.36% of the sample. The sequenced sample consisted of naive CD4+ T cells sorted from blood. The cell subset or site label of this sample denotes: CD45RA+ positively selected. Receptor source: a man between 25 and 39 years old in good health.

A note on this clone: Additional DNA sequences in this sample encode the identical CDR3. The V call is TRBV5-4, the J call TRBJ2-7; 7 bases match TRBD2. The trim removed 0 bases at V and 2 bases at J, leaving 2 bases unmatched. From germline, CDR1 is SGHNT and CDR2 YYREEE (reference sequence). This CDR3 contains 14 residues. The CDR3 bases are TGTGCCAGCAGCTTGGCGGGAGGAACCTACGAGCAGTACTTC. Translated, it gives CASSLAGGTYEQYF. The full variable domain, in which reference TRBV5-4 and TRBJ2-7 provide the parts outside the CDR3, is ETGVTQSPTHLIKTRGQQVTLRCSSQSGHNTVSWYQQALGQGPQFIFQYYREEENGRGNFPPRFSGLQFPNYSSELNVNALELDDSALYLCASSLAGGTYEQYFGPGTRLTVT.

The chain combines TRBV19 with TRBJ2-1; 9 bases align to TRBD2. The CDR3 is made up of 17 amino acids. After removal of 3 bases from V and 7 bases from J, the junction contained 13 bases not matched to a gene. Germline loops: CDR1 LNHDA, CDR2 SQIVND (reference sequence). CDR3 nucleotide sequence: TGTGCCAGTAGTATTTCGGCGGGAGGGTCGGGAAGGAATGAGCAGTTCTTC. It encodes CASSISAGGSGRNEQFF.

V is TRBV29-1 and J is TRBJ1-1, with D possibly TRBD1 on 5 matching bases. With 4 bases removed from V and 5 bases from J, the gap between germline ends came to 17 bases. Per the germline V gene, CDR1 is SQVTM and CDR2 is ANQGSEA. This CDR3 comprises 14 residues. This CDR3 is CSVGDPGRETEAFF. DNA of the CDR3: TGCAGCGTTGGGGACCCCGGTCGGGAAACTGAAGCTTTCTTT.

The CDR3 sequence is CASSGDREQPQHF. The CDR3 nucleotides read TGTGCCAGTAGTGGCGACAGGGAACAGCCCCAGCATTTT. This chain links TRBV19 with TRBJ1-5, with 7 bases aligning to TRBD1. This CDR3 has 13 amino acids. V was pared by 5 bases and J by 7 bases, with 5 bases of the junction left unmatched. CDR1 and CDR2 from the germline V gene are LNHDA and SQIVND (reference sequence).

The gene calls are TRBV5-1 and TRBJ2-7; TRBD1 agrees at 7 bases. The CDR3 totals 15 residues. J was trimmed by 2 bases and V by 4 bases; bases with no gene match: 9. Looked up from germline, CDR1 is SGHRS and CDR2 is YFSETQ. CDR3 sequence: CASSRDRAYTYEQYF. The DNA of the CDR3 is TGCGCCAGCAGCAGAGACAGGGCGTATACCTACGAGCAGTACTTC.

This chain uses TRBV6-5 with TRBJ2-7; a possible D gene is TRBD1 (6 bases). Trimming shortened V by 2 bases and J by 5 bases, and 16 bases separated the two germline ends. The CDR3 is 15 amino acids. Germline values: CDR1 MNHEY, CDR2 SVGAGI. CDR3 DNA: TGTGCCAGCAGTTACCAGCCCAAGTACAGGGACGAGCAGTACTTC. Amino acid sequence: CASSYQPKYRDEQYF.

J is TRBJ2-3 and V is TRBV6-1; D is perhaps TRBD2 (5 bases). The CDR3 contains 15 residues. Germline V gene data show CDR1 as MNHNS and CDR2 as SASEGT. Between the trimmed V and J ends, which lost 2 bases and 1 base, there was a span of 10 bases. The CDR3 nucleotides read TGTGCCAGCAGTGAAATGCTAGCTGGCACAGATACGCAGTATTTT. Residues: CASSEMLAGTDTQYF.

This chain links TRBV15 with TRBJ2-7, with a possible D match to TRBD1 (5 bases). The CDR3 is 13 amino acids. Per germline, CDR1 LNHNV and CDR2 YYDKDF (reference sequence). The ends were cut back, 9 bases at V and 7 bases at J, with 19 bases in the middle. CDR3 bases: TGTGCCACAACAACCCGGACACACGGGGAGCAGTACTTC. It codes for CATTTRTHGEQYF. The variable domain in full, with the rest retrieved from reference TRBV15 and TRBJ2-7, is DAMVIQNPRYQVTQFGKPVTLSCSQTLNHNVMYWYQQKSSQAPKLLFHYYDKDFNNEADTPDNFQSRRPNTSFCFLDIRSPGLGDTAMYLCATTTRTHGEQYFGPGTRLTVT.